The entry below gives a single T cell receptor (beta chain) sequence along with its context. What antigen it recognizes has not been identified. Per-nucleotide qualities are absent, and no much larger clonotype sits a single base away. This specimen belongs to a study of blood T cell repertoires in COVID-19 (dated by TCRdb to the early 2020s). Regarding the complete study: Collaborator samples came from the United States, Italy and Spain and covered acute and convalescent phases of COVID-19. Where available, HLA class I and class II types were obtained from metadata supplied by the sample provider rather than from assay-based typing. A freely available public database, intended as a resource for researchers studying the immune response to SARS-CoV-2, is where the repertoires were released. The samples were drawn from two sources: the first 160 participants of the ongoing ImmuneRACE study, and fewer than 1,500 subjects contributed by 6 global collaborators. The sample metadata nearly always contained a de-identified subject ID, COVID-19 status, age in years and sex. The material from the prospective study consisted of cDNA or gDNA derived from T cells, B-cell-depleted T cells, or PBMCs. The dataset comprised deeply sampled blood TCRbeta repertoires from subjects exposed to, actively infected with, or recovered from COVID-19.

TCRbeta CDR3 regions were amplified from genomic DNA by means of the immunoSEQ Assay, a bias-controlled multiplex PCR. The authors' analysis ran thus. Nucleated cell counts per sample were estimated from amplification of reference gene primers within the assay. To quantify the absolute abundance of each unique TCRbeta CDR3 rearrangement, sequence reads were collapsed and filtered. For each sample, productive Simpson clonality was calculated as the square root of Simpson's diversity index over productive rearrangements. Entries here come from immuneACCESS through TCRdb and include only in-frame sequences with V and J called. Some clones fail to appear in such tables; in the studies checked, an unresolved V gene covers under half of the shortfall, and the cause of the remainder is unknown. D and trimming were read from the DNA, whereas the V and J calls and clone size are those reported in that table. For this sample there are 200,000 to 300,000 clones; around 86% appear just once. The top ten hold over 2.5% of the sample.

General findings and caveats noted by the study authors: How much clinical and demographic metadata was included differed by source and by participant, and the metadata was provided uncurated.

In the prospective study, participants were roughly 18 to 95 years old, resided in under 30 geographic areas of the United States, and were enrolled through a virtual design. To assign participants to cohorts, the prospective study relied on clinical history that participants themselves reported in a screening survey and a study questionnaire. For ImmuneRACE Cohort 3, a participant was defined as recovered based on two consecutive negative NP/OP PCR tests, clearance by a healthcare professional, or resolution of symptoms. In the prospective study, mobile phlebotomists collected whole blood, serum and a nasopharyngeal or oropharyngeal swab from each participant. Prospective study participants could optionally give additional blood draws and questionnaires over an approximately 2-month period. Prospective study blood samples were shipped either frozen or at room temperature before DNA extraction.

Reading the germline V gene gives CDR1 SNHLY and CDR2 FYNNEI. V is shortened by 4 bases, J by 0 bases, and the region joining them spans 9 bases. From cysteine to phenylalanine, the CDR3 is 15 amino acids long. Only CDR3 DNA is held: 45 bases, read in frame from base 1. The receptor comes from a woman between 18 and 29 years old who had recovered from COVID-19. Sequenced sample: PBMCs or T cells enriched from blood (not recorded which). The rearranged chain carries TRBV2 and TRBJ2-2; the D gene is perhaps TRBD2, from 5 matching bases. The CDR3 loop reads CASSVVLANTGELFF. The nucleotides read TGTGCCAGCAGTGTAGTACTAGCGAACACCGGGGAGCTGTTTTTT.